This T cell receptor (beta chain) came from a study of T cell changes during pregnancy in multiple sclerosis. Method: immunoSEQ multiplex PCR; TCRdb's copy keeps in-frame clones and lacks some. The sample carries around 80,000 clones, approximately 95% recorded once. Per the germline V gene, CDR1 is MNHEY and CDR2 is SMNVEV (reference sequence). The V segment lost 5 bases and the J segment 0 bases; nucleotides outside the gene matches: 9. The CDR3 spans 16 residues. The chain uses TRBV27 and TRBJ1-2; 7 bases are a match to TRBD1. This TCR was recovered from a female donor in good health, enrolled as a control in a pregnancy study. Sequencing was performed on peripheral blood, taken in the second trimester of pregnancy. The CDR3 here is CASSPITGETNYGYTF. As DNA, the CDR3 is TGTGCCAGCAGTCCGATTACAGGGGAAACTAACTATGGCTACACCTTC.